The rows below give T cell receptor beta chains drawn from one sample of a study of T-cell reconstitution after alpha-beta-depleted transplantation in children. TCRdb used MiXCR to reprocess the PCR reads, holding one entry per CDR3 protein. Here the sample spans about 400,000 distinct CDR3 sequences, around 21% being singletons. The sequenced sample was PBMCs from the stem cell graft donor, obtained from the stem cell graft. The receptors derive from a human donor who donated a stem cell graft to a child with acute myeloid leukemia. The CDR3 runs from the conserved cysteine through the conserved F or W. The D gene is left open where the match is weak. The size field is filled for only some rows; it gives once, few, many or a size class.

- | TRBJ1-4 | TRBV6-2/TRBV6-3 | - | CASSLISTNEKLFF | TGTGCCAGCAGCCTGATCTCAACTAATGAAAAACTGTTTTTT
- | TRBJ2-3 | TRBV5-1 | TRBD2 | CASSEGLAASLDTQYF | TGCGCCAGCAGCGAAGGACTAGCGGCTAGCCTAGATACGCAGTATTTT
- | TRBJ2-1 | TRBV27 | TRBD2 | CASSLLGTSGSWVSPYNEQFF | TGTGCCAGCAGTTTATTAGGTACTAGCGGGAGTTGGGTAAGTCCCTACAATGAGCAGTTCTTC
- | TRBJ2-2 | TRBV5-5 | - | CASSFEEGVPNTGELFF | TGTGCCAGCAGCTTCGAAGAGGGGGTCCCTAACACCGGGGAGCTGTTTTTT
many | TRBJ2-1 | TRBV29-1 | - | CTFPGGKNSNEQFF | TGCACCTTTCCAGGCGGGAAAAACAGCAATGAGCAGTTCTTC
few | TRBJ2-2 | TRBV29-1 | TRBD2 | CSVSLAGGPGELFF | TGCAGCGTCTCACTAGCGGGAGGGCCCGGGGAGCTGTTTTTT
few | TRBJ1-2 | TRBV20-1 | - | CSARLGISGGYTF | TGCAGTGCTAGACTCGGGATCTCGGGGGGCTACACCTTC
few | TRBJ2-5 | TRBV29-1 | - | CSVEDRWGETQYF | TGCAGCGTGGAAGACAGGTGGGGGGAGACCCAGTACTTC
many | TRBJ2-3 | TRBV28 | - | CASKTDDTQYF | TGTGCCAGCAAGACTGACGATACGCAGTATTTT
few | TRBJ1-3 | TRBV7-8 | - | CASSPRAIWRNTIYF | TGTGCCAGCAGTCCCCGGGCCATTTGGCGAAACACCATATATTTT
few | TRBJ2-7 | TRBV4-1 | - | CASSQAAGEITEQYF | TGCGCCAGCAGCCAAGCAGCAGGGGAAATTACCGAGCAGTACTTC
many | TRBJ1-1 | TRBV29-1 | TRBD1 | CSGMGQASTEAFF | TGCAGCGGTATGGGACAGGCTAGCACTGAAGCTTTCTTT
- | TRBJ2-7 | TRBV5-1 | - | CASSLIIDYEQYF | TGCGCCAGCAGCTTGATCATCGATTACGAGCAGTACTTC
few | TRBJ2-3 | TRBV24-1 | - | CATSNGAGYTDTQYF | TGTGCCACCTCAAATGGGGCGGGATACACAGATACGCAGTATTTT
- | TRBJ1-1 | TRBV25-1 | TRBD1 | CASQQGRGTEAFF | TGTGCCAGCCAACAGGGGCGAGGCACTGAAGCTTTCTTT
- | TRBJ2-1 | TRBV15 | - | CATSREMGRISGEQFF | TGTGCCACCAGCAGAGAGATGGGACGGATATCGGGTGAGCAGTTCTTC
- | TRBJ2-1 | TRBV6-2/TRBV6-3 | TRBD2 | CASSFRTSSYNEQFF | TGTGCCAGCAGTTTCAGGACTAGCTCCTACAATGAGCAGTTCTTC
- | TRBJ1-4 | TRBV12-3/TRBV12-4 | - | CASSYSRGEKLFF | TGTGCCAGCAGTTACTCCCGGGGTGAAAAACTGTTTTTT
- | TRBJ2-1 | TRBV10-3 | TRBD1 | CAISLPPDRGSYNEQFF | TGTGCCATCAGTTTACCACCTGACAGGGGCTCCTACAATGAGCAGTTCTTC
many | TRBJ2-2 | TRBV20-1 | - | CSASVTANTGELFF | TGCAGTGCTAGCGTGACAGCGAACACCGGGGAGCTGTTTTTT
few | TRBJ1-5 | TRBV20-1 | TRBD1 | CSARDGGTGRGNQPQHF | TGCAGTGCTAGAGATGGAGGGACAGGGAGAGGCAATCAGCCCCAGCATTTT
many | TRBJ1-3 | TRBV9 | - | CASSARGTDGGNTIYF | TGTGCCAGCAGCGCTCGAGGGACTGACGGGGGAAACACCATATATTTT
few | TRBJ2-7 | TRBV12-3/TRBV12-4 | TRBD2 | CASSLTSDYEQYF | TGTGCCAGCAGTTTGACTAGCGACTACGAGCAGTACTTC
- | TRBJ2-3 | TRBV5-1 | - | CASTTGGDRYTDTQYF | TGCGCCAGCACCACCGGGGGGGACAGGTACACAGATACGCAGTATTTT
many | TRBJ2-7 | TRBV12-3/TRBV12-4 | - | CASSGDSYEQYF | TGTGCCAGCAGTGGCGATTCGTACGAGCAGTACTTC
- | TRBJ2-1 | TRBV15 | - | CATSRDLYEQFF | TGTGCCACCAGCAGAGATCTCTATGAGCAGTTCTTC